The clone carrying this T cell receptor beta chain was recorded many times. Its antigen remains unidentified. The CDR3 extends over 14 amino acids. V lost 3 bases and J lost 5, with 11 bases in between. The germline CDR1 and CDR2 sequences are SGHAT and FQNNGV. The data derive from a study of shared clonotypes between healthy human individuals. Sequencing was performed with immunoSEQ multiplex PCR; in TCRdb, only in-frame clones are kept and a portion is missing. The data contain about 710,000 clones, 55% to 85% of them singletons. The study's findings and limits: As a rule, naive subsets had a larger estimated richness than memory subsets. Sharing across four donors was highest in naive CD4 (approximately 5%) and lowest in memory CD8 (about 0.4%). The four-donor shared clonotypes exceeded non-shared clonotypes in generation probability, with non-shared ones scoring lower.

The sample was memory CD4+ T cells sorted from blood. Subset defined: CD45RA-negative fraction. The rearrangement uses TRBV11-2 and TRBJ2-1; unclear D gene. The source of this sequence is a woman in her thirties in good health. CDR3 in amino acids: CASSFYKPHNEQFF. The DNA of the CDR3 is TGTGCCAGCAGCTTTTACAAGCCTCACAATGAGCAGTTCTTC.